The T cell receptor (beta chain) under discussion was sequenced for a study of cytomegalovirus exposure and HLA in healthy donors. Whole-study findings and limits: In a later analysis, an Asian-associated ancestry cluster reportedly showed fewer N-insertions than the approximately 670-donor mean.

With 60 Vbeta and 13 Jbeta primers, the PCR was carried out. This table comes from immunoSEQ multiplex PCR, and its TCRdb copy is limited to in-frame clones, with some not included. The table shows over 45,000 clones, with 70% to 80% occurring only once. Concerning this clone: Its cognate antigen is unknown.

The sequenced sample was PBMCs. The sequence was obtained from a female donor in good health and CMV-seronegative.

The DNA of the CDR3 is TGTGCCAGCAGCCCGTACCCTCTACAGGGGCTTATTATAGGAGCTTTCTTT. It translates to CASSPYPLQGLIIGAFF. The rearrangement joins TRBV11-2 to TRBJ1-1, with 7 bases that match TRBD1. The CDR3 sequence is 17 residues long. Germline V lookup: CDR1 SGHAT, CDR2 FQNNGV. Trimming took 5 bases from V and 10 from J; bases not matched to a gene: 22.